This TCR beta chain appears in the sequencing data of a study of post-analysis software for immune sequencing data (dated by TCRdb to the mid-2010s). About the study as a whole: Recorded disease courses included relapsing-remitting, secondary progressive and progressive-relapsing multiple sclerosis, with some patients lacking subtype annotation. A subset of samples was prepared in parallel using single-end sample barcoding, then pooled and co-amplified after Illumina adapter ligation. The multiple sclerosis patient repertoires were compared with 11 previously published healthy control repertoires from donors aged roughly 6 to 27 years. The investigation overall reported the following: Patients showed significantly higher frequencies than controls for about 5 TRBV segments, among them TRBV5-6, TRBV5-1 and TRBV20-1. Direct clustering with F measure revealed strong co-clustering of samples prepared in the same batch, which led to a batch-effect correction. The control group was slightly older than the multiple sclerosis patient group. Normalized Chao1 diversity was significantly lower in multiple sclerosis patients than controls, suggesting substantial peripheral T-cell clonal expansion.

Library creation used PCR. Sequencing relied on an Illumina HiSeq 2500. To reduce PCR and sequencing biases, unique molecular identifiers were incorporated into the TCR beta cDNA libraries. Approximately 500,000 cDNA molecules were obtained per 1 to 10 million input T cells, so each molecule approximated one T cell. Patient libraries were prepared and sequenced with the same protocol used for the earlier healthy control dataset. Within a given batch, samples were prepared together, multiplexed and sequenced on the same HiSeq lane. The original methods were these. Raw barcoded reads were processed with MIGEC, and single-read molecular identifier groups were discarded before consensus assembly and CDR3 extraction. Clonotype tables were post-analysed with VDJtools, and diversity was normalized by down-sampling all datasets to the smallest sample size. In repertoire overlap clustering, CDR3 amino acid sequences, but not nucleotide sequences, were matched to correct batch-related cross-sample contamination. Using fastp at Q25 and MiXCR, TCRdb reprocessed the public reads and kept productive beta chains. Each entry merges the rows of one CDR3 protein and shows their most common DNA and genes. The V and J calls come from TCRdb's annotation, not from the publication. The sample data list roughly 800,000 distinct CDR3 sequences, and roughly 46% of these were observed just once. Roughly 4.9% of the sample belongs to the ten largest clones.

To demonstrate the VDJtools post-analysis software, the study profiled TCR beta repertoires from the peripheral blood of 10 to 15 young patients with multiple sclerosis. The multiple sclerosis patients were children and adolescents between roughly 6 and 17 years of age. This clonotype was counted only a few times. Its target antigen remains unknown. No base quality information exists; no much larger clone differs at one position. V lost 5 bases and J lost 7 bases; the stretch between them is 17 bases long. The CDR3, from cysteine to phenylalanine, totals 13 residues. The retained sequence is limited to the CDR3, 39 bases, with the frame set at the first base. For CDR1 and CDR2, the germline V gene lists SQVTM and ANQGSEA.

The sample was blood. The TCR was taken from a girl under 18 with multiple sclerosis. The rearranged segments are TRBV29-1 and TRBJ1-1; TRBD1 could be the D gene, as 6 bases match. The DNA sequence reads TGCAGCGTTTTGACAGGATCGCTCGTTGAAGCTTTCTTT. Its translation reads: CSVLTGSLVEAFF. The reference TRBV29-1 and TRBJ1-1 proteins fill in what lies around the CDR3, so the full variable domain reads SAVISQKPSRDICQRGTSLTIQCQVDSQVTMMFWYRQQPGQSLTLIATANQGSEATYESGFVIDKFPISRPNLTFSTLTVSNMSPEDSSIYLCSVLTGSLVEAFFGQGTRLTVV.